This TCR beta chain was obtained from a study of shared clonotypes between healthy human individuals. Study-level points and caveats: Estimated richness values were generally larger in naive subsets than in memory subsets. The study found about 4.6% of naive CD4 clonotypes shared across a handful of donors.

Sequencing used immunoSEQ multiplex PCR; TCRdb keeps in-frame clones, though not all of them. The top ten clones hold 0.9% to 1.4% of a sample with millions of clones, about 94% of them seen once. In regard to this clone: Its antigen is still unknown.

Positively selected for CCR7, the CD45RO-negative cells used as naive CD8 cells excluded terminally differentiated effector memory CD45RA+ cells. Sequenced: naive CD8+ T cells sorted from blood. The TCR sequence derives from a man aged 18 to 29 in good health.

The CDR3 DNA is TGTGCCAGCAGCAAAAAGTTGTGCCCCGGACAGGGGAAGAAGAGCGGCTACACCTTC. Its protein is CASSKKLCPGQGKKSGYTF. This chain uses TRBV21-1 with TRBJ1-2; the table's D call, TRBD1, has no DNA check behind it. TRBV21-1 is a pseudogene segment. This CDR3 is built from 19 residues.